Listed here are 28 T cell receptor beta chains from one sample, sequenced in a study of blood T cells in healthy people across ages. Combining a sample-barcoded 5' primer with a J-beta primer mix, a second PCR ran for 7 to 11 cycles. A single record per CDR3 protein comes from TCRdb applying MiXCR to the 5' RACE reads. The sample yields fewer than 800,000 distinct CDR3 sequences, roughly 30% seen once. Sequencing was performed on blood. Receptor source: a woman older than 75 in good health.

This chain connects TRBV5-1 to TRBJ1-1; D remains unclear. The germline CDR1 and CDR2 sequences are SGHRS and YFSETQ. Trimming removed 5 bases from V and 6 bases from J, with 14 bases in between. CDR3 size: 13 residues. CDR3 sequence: CASSFDPGAEAFF. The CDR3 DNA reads TGCGCCAGCAGTTTTGACCCCGGGGCTGAAGCTTTCTTT.

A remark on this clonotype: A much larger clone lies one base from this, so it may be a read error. CDR3 sequence (DNA): TGTGCCAGCAGCTTGTACAGGGTGAATGAGCAGTACTTC. This translates into CASSLYRVNEQYF. The rearrangement joins TRBV7-2 to TRBJ2-7, with D possibly TRBD1 on 6 matching bases. The V end lost 3 bases, the J end lost 7 bases, and 13 bases lay between the germline ends. CDR3 length: 13 amino acids. Germline V gene sequence: CDR1 SGHTA, CDR2 FQGNSA.

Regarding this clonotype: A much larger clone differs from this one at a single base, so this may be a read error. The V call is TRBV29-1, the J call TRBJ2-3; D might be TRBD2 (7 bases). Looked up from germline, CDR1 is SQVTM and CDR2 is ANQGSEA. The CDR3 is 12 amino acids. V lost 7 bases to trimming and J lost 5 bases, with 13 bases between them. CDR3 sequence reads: CSGERGGDTQYF. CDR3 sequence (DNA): TGCAGCGGTGAGAGGGGGGGAGATACGCAGTATTTT.

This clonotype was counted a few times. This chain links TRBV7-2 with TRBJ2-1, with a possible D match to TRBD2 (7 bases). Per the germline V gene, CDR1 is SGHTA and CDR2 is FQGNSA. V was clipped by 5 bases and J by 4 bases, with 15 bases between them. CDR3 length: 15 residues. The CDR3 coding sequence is TGTGCCAGCAGCCTGGGGGGGCCGGAGTACAATGAGCAGTTCTTC. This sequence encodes CASSLGGPEYNEQFF. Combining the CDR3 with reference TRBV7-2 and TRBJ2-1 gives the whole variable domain GAGVSQSPSNKVTEKGKDVELRCDPISGHTALYWYRQSLGQGLEFLIYFQGNSAPDKSGLPSDRFSAERTGGSVSTLTIQRTQQEDSAVYLCASSLGGPEYNEQFFGPGTRLTVL.

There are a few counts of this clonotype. CDR3 protein: CASSFGQGVMNTEAFF. DNA for the CDR3: TGTGCCAGCAGTTTCGGACAGGGAGTCATGAACACTGAAGCTTTCTTT. The J gene is TRBJ1-1, the V gene TRBV12-3 or TRBV12-4, with 8 bases matching TRBD1. V gave up 3 bases and J gave up 0 bases; unmatched junction bases: 6. The CDR3 consists of 16 residues.

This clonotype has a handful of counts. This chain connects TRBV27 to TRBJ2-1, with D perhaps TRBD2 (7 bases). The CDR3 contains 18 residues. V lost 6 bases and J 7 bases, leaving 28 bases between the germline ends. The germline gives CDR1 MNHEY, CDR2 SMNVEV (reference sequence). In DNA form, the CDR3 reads TGTGCCAGCAGCGACCCCGGGGGGAAGGGGGGGGTAGGTAATGAGCAGTTCTTC. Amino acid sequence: CASSDPGGKGGVGNEQFF.

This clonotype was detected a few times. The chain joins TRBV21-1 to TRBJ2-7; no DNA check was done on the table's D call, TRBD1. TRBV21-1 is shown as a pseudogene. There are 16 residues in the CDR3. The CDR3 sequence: CASNFSRDRAAYEQYF. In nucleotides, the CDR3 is TGTGCCAGCAACTTCTCCCGGGACAGGGCGGCCTACGAGCAGTACTTC.

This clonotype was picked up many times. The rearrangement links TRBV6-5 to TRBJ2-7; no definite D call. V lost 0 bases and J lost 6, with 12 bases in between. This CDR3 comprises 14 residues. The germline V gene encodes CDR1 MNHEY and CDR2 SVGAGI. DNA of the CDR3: TGTGCCAGCAGTTACTCCCCTCAATGGGGCGAGCAGTACTTC. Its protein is CASSYSPQWGEQYF.

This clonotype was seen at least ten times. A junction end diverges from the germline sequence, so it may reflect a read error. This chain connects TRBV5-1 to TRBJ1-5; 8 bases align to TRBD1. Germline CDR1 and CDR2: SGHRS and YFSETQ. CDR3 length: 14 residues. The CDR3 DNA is TGTGCCAGCTCATTCGGACAGGGTGATCAGCCCCAGCATTTT. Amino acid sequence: CASSFGQGDQPQHF.

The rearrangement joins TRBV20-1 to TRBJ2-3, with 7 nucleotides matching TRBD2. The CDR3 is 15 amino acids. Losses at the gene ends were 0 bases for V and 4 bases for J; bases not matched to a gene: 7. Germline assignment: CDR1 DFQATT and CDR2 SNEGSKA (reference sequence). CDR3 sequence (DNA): TGCAGTGCTAGAGATGCTAGCGGACGGGCAGATACGCAGTATTTT. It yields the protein CSARDASGRADTQYF.

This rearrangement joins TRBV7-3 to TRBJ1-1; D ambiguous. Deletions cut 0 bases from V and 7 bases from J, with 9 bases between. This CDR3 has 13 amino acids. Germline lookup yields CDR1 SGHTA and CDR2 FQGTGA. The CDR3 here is CASSLTPGREAFF. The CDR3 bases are TGTGCCAGCAGCTTAACTCCCGGGCGTGAAGCTTTCTTT. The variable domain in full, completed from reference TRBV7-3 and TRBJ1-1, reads GAGVSQTPSNKVTEKGKYVELRCDPISGHTALYWYRQSLGQGPEFLIYFQGTGAADDSGLPNDRFFAVRPEGSVSTLKIQRTERGDSAVYLCASSLTPGREAFFGQGTRLTVV.

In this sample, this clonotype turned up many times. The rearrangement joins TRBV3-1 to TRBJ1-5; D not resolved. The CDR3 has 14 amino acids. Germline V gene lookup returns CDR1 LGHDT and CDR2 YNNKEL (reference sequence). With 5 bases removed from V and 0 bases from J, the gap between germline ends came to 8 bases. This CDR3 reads CASSLTNSNQPQHF. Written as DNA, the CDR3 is TGTGCCAGCAGCTTAACTAATAGCAATCAGCCCCAGCATTTT.

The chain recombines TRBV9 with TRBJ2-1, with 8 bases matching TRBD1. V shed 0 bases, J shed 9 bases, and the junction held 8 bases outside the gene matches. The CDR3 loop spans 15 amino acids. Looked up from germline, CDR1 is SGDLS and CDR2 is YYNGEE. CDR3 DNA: TGTGCCAGCAGCGTAGTGGGGACAGGAACCAGTGAGCAGTTCTTC. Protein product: CASSVVGTGTSEQFF.

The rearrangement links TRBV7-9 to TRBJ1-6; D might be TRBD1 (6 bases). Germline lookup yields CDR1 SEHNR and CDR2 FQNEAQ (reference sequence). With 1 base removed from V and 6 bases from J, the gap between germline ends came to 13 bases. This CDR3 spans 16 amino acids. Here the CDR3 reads CASSLVRTEFNSPLHF. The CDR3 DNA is TGTGCCAGCAGCTTAGTCAGGACAGAGTTTAATTCACCCCTCCACTTT.

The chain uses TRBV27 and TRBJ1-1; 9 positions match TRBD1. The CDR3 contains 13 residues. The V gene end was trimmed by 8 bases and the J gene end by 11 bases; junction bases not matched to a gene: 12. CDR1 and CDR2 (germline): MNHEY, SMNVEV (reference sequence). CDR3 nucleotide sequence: TGTGCCAGCGGGACAGGGAAAACCGTCCGGGCTTTCTTT. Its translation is CASGTGKTVRAFF.

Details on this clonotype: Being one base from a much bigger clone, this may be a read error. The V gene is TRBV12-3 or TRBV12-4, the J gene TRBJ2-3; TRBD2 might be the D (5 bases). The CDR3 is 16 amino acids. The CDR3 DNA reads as TGTGCCAGCAGTTTAACGGCGCGGGCTAGCACAGATGCGCAGTATTTT. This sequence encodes CASSLTARASTDAQYF.

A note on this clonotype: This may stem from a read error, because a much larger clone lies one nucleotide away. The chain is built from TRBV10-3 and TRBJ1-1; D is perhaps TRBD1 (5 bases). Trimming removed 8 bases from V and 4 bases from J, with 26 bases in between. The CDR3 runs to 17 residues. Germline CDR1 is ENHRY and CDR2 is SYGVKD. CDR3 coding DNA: TGTGCCATCTCCCGGGGAAGCTCGGGACCGGGAAGCACTGAAGCTTTCTTT. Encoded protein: CAISRGSSGPGSTEAFF.

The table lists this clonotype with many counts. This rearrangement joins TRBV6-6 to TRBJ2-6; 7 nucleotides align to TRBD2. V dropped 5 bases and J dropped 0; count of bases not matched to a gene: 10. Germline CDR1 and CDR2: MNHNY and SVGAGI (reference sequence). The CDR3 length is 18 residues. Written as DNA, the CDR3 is TGTGCCAGCAGTCGCCGTACCAGGGACTACTCTGGGGCCAACGTCCTGACTTTC. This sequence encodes CASSRRTRDYSGANVLTF.

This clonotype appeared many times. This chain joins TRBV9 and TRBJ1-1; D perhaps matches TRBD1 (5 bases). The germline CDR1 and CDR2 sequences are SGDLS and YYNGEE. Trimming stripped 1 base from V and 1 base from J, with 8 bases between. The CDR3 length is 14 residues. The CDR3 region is CASSVRGTNTEAFF. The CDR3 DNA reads TGTGCCAGCAGCGTAAGGGGCACGAACACTGAAGCTTTCTTT.

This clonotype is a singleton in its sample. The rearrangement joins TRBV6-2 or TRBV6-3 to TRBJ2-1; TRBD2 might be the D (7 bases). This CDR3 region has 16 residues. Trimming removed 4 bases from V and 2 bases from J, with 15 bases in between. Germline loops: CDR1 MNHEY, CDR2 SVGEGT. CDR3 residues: CASSFLEGGAYNEQFF. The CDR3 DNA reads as TGTGCCAGCAGTTTCCTGGAGGGGGGGGCCTACAATGAGCAGTTCTTC.

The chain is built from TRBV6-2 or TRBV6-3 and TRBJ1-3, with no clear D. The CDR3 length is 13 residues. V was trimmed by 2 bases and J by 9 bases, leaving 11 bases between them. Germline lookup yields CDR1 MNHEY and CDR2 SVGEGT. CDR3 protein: CASSYGGLTTIYF. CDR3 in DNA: TGTGCCAGCAGTTACGGCGGACTGACCACCATATATTTT.

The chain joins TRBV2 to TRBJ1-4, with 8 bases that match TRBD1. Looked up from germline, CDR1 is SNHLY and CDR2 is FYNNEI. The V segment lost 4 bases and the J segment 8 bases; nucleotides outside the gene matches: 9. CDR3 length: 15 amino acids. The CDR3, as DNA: TGTGCCAGCAGTGGAGTAGGACAGGGAAAAGAAAAACTGTTTTTT. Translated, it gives CASSGVGQGKEKLFF.

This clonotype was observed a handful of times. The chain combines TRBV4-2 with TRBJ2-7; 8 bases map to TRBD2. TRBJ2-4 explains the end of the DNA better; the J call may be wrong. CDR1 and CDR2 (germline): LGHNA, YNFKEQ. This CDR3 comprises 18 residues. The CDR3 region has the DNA TGTGCCAGCAGCCAGGAGGGGGGGACTAGTTCTCCGTCGAACATTCAGTACTTC. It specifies CASSQEGGTSSPSNIQYF.

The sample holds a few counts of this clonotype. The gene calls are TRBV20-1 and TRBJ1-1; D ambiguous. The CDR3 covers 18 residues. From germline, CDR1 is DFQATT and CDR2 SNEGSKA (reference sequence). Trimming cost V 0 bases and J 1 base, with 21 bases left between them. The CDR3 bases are TGCAGTGCTAGAGATCAGCGGGGAACCCTTGGGCGGAACACTGAAGCTTTCTTT. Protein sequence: CSARDQRGTLGRNTEAFF.

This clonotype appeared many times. The CDR3 DNA is TGCAGCGTACCCGGACGGGGGGACCAAGAGACCCAGTACTTC. It yields the protein CSVPGRGDQETQYF. This chain connects TRBV29-1 to TRBJ2-5; the match to TRBD2 covers 7 bases. V trimming: 6 bases; J trimming: 0 bases; junction bases outside the gene matches: 7. Looked up from germline, CDR1 is SQVTM and CDR2 is ANQGSEA. This CDR3 has 14 amino acids.

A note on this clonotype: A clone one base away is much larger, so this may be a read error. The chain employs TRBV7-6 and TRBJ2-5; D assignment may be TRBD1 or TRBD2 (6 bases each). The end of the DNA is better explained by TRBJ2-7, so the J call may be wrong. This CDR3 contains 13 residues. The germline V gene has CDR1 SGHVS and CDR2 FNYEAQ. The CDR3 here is CACSTEQGGEQYF. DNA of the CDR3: TGTGCCTGCAGCACAGAACAGGGAGGCGAGCAGTACTTC.

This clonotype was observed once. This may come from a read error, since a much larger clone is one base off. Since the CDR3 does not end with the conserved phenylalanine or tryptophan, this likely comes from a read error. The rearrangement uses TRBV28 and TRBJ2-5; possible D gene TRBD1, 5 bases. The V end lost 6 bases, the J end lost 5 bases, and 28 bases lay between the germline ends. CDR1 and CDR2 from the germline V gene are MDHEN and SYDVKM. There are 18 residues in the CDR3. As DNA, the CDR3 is TGTGCCAGCAGAGGAACCTTATACGGACAAGCCAGGGCGGAGACCCAGTACTGC. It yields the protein CASRGTLYGQARAETQYC.

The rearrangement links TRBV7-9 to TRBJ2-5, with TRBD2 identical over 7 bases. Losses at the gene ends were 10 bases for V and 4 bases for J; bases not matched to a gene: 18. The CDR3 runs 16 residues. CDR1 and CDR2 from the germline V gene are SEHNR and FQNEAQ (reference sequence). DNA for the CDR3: TGTGCCACCACTCTTCCCGGGACCCGCGGGGGAGAGACCCAGTACTTC. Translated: CATTLPGTRGGETQYF.